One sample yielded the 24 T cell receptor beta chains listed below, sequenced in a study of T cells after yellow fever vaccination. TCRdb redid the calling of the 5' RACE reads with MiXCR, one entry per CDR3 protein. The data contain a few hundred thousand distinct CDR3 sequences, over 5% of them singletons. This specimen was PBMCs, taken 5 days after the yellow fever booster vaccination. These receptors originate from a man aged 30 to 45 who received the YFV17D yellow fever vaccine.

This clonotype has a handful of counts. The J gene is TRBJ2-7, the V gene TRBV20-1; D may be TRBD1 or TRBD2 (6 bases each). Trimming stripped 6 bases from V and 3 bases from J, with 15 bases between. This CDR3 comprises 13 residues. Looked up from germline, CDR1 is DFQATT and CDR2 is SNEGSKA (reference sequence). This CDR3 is CSAIVGGGYEQYF. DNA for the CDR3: TGCAGTGCAATAGTCGGAGGGGGCTACGAGCAGTACTTC.

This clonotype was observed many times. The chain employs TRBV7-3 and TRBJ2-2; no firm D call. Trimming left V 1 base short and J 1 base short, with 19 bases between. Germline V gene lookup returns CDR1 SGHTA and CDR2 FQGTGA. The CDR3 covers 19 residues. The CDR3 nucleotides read TGTGCCAGCAGCTTAAGTACTTTTTCGGTTGGGGAGAACACCGGGGAGCTGTTTTTT. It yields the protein CASSLSTFSVGENTGELFF.

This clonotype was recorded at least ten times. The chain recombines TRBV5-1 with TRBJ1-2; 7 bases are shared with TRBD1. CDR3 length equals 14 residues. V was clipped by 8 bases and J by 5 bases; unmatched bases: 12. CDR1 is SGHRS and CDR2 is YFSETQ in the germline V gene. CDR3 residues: CASLSAPGQYGYTF. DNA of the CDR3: TGCGCCAGTCTCTCGGCCCCGGGACAGTATGGCTACACCTTC.

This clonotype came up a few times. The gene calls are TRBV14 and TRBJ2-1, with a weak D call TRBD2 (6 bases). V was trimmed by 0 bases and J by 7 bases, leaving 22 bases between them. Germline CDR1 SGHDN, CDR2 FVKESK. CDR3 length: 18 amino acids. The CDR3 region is CASSQDRTGGKVGNEQFF. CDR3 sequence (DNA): TGTGCCAGCAGCCAAGATCGAACGGGCGGGAAAGTTGGAAATGAGCAGTTCTTC.

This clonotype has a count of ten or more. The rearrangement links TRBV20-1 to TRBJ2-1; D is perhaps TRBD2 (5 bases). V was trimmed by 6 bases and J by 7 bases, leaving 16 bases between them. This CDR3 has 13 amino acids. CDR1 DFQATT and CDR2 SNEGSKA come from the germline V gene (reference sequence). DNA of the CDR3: TGCAGTGCCACCAGACTACCGCTTAATGAGCAGTTCTTC. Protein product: CSATRLPLNEQFF.

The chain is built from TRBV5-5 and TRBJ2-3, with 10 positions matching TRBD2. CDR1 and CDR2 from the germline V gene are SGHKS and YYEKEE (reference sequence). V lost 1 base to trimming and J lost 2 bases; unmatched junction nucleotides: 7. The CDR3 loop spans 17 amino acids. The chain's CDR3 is CASSLLRTSGTTDTQYF. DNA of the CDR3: TGTGCCAGCAGCTTGCTCCGGACTAGCGGAACCACAGATACGCAGTATTTT.

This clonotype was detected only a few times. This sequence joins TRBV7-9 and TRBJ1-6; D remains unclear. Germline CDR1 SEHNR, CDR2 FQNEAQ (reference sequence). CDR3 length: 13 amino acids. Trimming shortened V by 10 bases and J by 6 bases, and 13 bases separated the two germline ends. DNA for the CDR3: TGTGCCACCCGTAGAGTTAGTAATTCACCCCTCCACTTT. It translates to CATRRVSNSPLHF.

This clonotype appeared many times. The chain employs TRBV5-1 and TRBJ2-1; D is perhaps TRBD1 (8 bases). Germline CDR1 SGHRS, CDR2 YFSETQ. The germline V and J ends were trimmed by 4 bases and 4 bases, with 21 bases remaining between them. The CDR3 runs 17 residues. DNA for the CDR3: TGCGCCAGCAGCGCGGGGGACAGGTCACCTCTTTACAATGAGCAGTTCTTC. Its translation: CASSAGDRSPLYNEQFF.

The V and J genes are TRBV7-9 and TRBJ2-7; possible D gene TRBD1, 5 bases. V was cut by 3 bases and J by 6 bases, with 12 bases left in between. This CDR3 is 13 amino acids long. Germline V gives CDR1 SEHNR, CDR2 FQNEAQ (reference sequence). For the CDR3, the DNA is TGTGCCAGCAGCTTCCAAGAGCAGGGCGAGCAGTACTTC. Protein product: CASSFQEQGEQYF.

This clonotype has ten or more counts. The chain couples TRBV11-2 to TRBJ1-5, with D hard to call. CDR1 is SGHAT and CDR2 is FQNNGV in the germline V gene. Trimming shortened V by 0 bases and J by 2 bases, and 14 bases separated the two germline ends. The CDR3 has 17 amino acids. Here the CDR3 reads CASSLEVGNRGNQPQHF. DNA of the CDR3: TGTGCCAGCAGCTTAGAAGTGGGTAATCGGGGCAATCAGCCCCAGCATTTT. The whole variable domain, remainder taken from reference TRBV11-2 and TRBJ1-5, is EAGVAQSPRYKIIEKRQSVAFWCNPISGHATLYWYQQILGQGPKLLIQFQNNGVVDDSQLPKDRFSAERLKGVDSTLKIQPAKLEDSAVYLCASSLEVGNRGNQPQHFGDGTRLSIL.

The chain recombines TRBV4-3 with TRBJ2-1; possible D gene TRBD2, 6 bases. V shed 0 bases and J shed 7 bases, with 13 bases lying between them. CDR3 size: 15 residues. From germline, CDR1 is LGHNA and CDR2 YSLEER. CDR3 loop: CASSQDPGALNEQFF. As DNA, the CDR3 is TGCGCCAGCAGCCAAGATCCGGGAGCTCTGAATGAGCAGTTCTTC.

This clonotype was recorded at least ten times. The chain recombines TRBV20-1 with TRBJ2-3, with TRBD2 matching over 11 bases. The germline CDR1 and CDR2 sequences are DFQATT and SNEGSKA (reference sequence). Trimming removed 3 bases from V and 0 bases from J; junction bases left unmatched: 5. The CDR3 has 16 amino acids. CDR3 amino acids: CSARSGLAESTDTQYF. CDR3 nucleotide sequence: TGCAGTGCTAGGTCGGGACTAGCGGAAAGCACAGATACGCAGTATTTT.

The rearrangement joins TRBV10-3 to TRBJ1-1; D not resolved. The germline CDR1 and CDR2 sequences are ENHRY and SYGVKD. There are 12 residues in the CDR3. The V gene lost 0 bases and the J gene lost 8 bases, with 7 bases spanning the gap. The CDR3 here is CAISESSQEAFF. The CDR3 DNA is TGTGCCATCAGTGAGTCGTCACAGGAAGCTTTCTTT.

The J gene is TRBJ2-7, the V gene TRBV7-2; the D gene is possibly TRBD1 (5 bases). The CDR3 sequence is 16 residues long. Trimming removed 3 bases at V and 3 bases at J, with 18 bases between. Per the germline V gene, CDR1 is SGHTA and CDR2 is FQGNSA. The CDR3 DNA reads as TGTGCCAGCAGCTTTCAACCTTCAGGGCCATACTACGAGCAGTACTTC. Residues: CASSFQPSGPYYEQYF.

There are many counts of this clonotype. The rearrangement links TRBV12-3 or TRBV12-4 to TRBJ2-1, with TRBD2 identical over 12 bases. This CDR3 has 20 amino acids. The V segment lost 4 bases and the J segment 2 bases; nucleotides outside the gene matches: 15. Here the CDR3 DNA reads TGTGCCAGCAGTTCCGGGGGCCTGACTAGCGGGAGTATGCCCTACAATGAGCAGTTCTTC. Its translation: CASSSGGLTSGSMPYNEQFF.

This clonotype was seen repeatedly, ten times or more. The CDR3 region has the DNA TGTGCCAGCAGCCCAGTGGAGGGGAGTTGGAATGGCTACACCTTC. It encodes CASSPVEGSWNGYTF. This chain connects TRBV7-2 to TRBJ1-2, with TRBD1 as a possible D gene (5 bases). The CDR3 has 15 residues. V lost 5 bases and J lost 6, with 19 bases in between. The germline V gene encodes CDR1 SGHTA and CDR2 FQGNSA.

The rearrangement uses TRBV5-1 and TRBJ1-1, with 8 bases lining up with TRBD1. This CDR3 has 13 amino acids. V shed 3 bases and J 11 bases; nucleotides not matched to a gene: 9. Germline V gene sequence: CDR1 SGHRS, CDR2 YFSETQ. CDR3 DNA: TGCGCCAGCAGCTACCCGGACAGGGATGTTGCTTTCTTT. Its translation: CASSYPDRDVAFF.

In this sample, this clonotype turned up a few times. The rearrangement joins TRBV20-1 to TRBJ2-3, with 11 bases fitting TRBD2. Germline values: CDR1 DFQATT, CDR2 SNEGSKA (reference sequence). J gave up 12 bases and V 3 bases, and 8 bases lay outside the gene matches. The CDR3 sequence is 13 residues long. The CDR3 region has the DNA TGCAGTGCTAGCGGACTAGCGGGTGAAAGTCAGTATTTT. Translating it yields CSASGLAGESQYF.

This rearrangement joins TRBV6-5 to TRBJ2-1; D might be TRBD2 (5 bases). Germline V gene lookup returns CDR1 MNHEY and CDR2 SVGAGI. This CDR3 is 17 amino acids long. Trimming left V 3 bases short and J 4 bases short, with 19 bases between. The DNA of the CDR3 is TGTGCCAGCAGTTATTCCCCTCCTAGCCGGCTGTACAATGAGCAGTTCTTC. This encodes CASSYSPPSRLYNEQFF.

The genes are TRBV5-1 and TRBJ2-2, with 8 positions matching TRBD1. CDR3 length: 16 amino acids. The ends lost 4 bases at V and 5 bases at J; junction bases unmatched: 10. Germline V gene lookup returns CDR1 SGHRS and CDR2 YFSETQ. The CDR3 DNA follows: TGCGCCAGCAGCCCGACAGGGGCCGGGGGAACCGGGGAGCTGTTTTTT. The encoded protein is CASSPTGAGGTGELFF.

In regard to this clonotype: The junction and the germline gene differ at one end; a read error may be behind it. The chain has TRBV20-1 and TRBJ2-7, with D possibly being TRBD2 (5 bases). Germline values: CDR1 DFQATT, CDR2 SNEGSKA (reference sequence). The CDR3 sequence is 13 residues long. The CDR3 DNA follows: TGCACTGCTGACCCGAGGGCCCGGGGCGAGCAGTACTTC. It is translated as CTADPRARGEQYF.

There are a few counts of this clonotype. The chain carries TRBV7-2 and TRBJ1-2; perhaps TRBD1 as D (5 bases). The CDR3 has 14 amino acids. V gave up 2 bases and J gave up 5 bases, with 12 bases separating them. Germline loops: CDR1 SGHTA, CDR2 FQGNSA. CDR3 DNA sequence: TGTGCCAGCAGCTTAAAGGCGGGGGATTATGGCTACACCTTC. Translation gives CASSLKAGDYGYTF.

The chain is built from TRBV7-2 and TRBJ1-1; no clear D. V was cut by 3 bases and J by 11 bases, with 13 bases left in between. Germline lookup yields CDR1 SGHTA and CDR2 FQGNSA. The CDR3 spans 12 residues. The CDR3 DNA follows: TGTGCCAGCAGCTTTTTTCGTGACCGGGCTTTCTTT. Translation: CASSFFRDRAFF. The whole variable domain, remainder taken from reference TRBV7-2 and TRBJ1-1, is GAGVSQSPSNKVTEKGKDVELRCDPISGHTALYWYRQSLGQGLEFLIYFQGNSAPDKSGLPSDRFSAERTGGSVSTLTIQRTQQEDSAVYLCASSFFRDRAFFGQGTRLTVV.

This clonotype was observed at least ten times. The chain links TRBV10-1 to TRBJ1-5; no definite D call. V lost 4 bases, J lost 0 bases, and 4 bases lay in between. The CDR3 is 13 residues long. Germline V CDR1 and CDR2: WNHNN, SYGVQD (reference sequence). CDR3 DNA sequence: TGCGCCAGCAGTGCAACTAGCAATCAGCCCCAGCATTTT. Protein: CASSATSNQPQHF.